This entry is about one T cell receptor (beta chain). Trimming removed 5 bases from V and 1 base from J; junction bases left unmatched: 5. The CDR3 consists of 15 residues. Germline V gives CDR1 SNHLY, CDR2 FYNNEI. This sample is part of a study of cytomegalovirus exposure and HLA in healthy donors. Study details: In an early release, HLA-typed donors contributed tens of millions of unique TCR sequences. The study placed about four fifths of its 398 genotyped donors in the Caucasian-associated ancestry cluster.

Primers for the PCR totalled 60 Vbeta and 13 Jbeta. Authors' processing steps: Unique TCR beta chains numbered 80 million to 95 million in a later analysis, with around 10 million shared. Using immunoSEQ multiplex PCR, the repertoire was profiled, and TCRdb retains in-frame clones only, with some absent. V and J calls and clone size are copied from that table; D and trimming were computed from the DNA. The sample's table shows 80,000 or so clones. Sequencing was done on a sample of PBMCs. The TCR was taken from a woman in her twenties or thirties in good health and CMV-seronegative. This chain uses TRBV2 with TRBJ2-7; 10 bases are shared with TRBD2. The CDR3, as DNA: TGTGCCAGCAGTCACTGGACTAGCGGATCCTACGAGCAGTACTTC. It encodes CASSHWTSGSYEQYF.